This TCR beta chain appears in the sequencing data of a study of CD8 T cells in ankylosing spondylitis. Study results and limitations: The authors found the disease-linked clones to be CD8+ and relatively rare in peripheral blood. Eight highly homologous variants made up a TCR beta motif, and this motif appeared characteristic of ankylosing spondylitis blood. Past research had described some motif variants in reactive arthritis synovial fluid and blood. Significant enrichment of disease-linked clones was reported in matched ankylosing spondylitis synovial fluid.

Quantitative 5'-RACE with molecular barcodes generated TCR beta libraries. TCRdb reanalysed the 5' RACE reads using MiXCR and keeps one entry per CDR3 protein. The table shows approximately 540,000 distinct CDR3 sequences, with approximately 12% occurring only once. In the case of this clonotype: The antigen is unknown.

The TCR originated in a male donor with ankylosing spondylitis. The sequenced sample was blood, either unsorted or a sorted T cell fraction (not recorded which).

The CDR3, as DNA: TGTGCCAGCAGCTTAACACTAGTCGGGGAGCTGTTTTTT. The encoded protein is CASSLTLVGELFF. The chain employs TRBV7-9 and TRBJ2-2; D possibly corresponds to TRBD2 (5 bases). The germline V gene has CDR1 SEHNR and CDR2 FQNEAQ (reference sequence). The CDR3 covers 13 residues. V was cut by 2 bases and J by 7 bases, with 8 bases left in between.